This entry lists 9 T cell receptor beta chains sequenced from one sample in a study of CD8 T cell repertoires and HIV-1 epitope variants. Here immunoSEQ multiplex PCR was the method, and the copy in TCRdb shows in-frame clones only, minus some. The data show 6,000 to 7,000 clones, 65% to 70% seen once. No antigen has been assigned to these receptors. The specimen sequenced was cultured CD8+ T cells derived from PBMCs. These receptors were obtained from a male donor with HIV.

This sequence joins TRBV28 and TRBJ2-7; 9 bases line up with TRBD1. Per germline, CDR1 MDHEN and CDR2 SYDVKM. This CDR3 is 14 amino acids long. V dropped 5 bases and J dropped 3; count of bases not matched to a gene: 5. The chain's CDR3 is CASSPQGAGYEQYF. CDR3 in DNA: TGTGCCAGCAGTCCACAGGGGGCAGGCTACGAGCAGTACTTC.

This sequence joins TRBV28 and TRBJ1-1, with TRBD1 as a possible D gene (5 bases). Germline V gives CDR1 MDHEN, CDR2 SYDVKM. The CDR3 is made up of 16 amino acids. V was trimmed by 2 bases and J by 0 bases, leaving 13 bases between them. Here the CDR3 DNA reads TGTGCCAGCAGTTTAGGGACTTCCAGGATGAACACTGAAGCTTTCTTT. This gives the protein CASSLGTSRMNTEAFF.

This clone was found a few times. This chain links TRBV1 with TRBJ2-5; the table's D call of TRBD2 was not tested on the DNA. TRBV1 corresponds to a pseudogene. The CDR3 spans 20 residues. The CDR3 DNA sequence: TGCACCAGCAGTCCTGGAGGAGACTTCGGGGCTAGCGGAAAACAAGAGACCCAGTACTTC. Protein sequence: CTSSPGGDFGASGKQETQYF.

V and J are TRBV7-9 and TRBJ2-6, with TRBD1 as a possible D gene (6 bases). Germline V CDR1 and CDR2: SEHNR, FQNEAQ (reference sequence). V lost 5 bases and J 0 bases, leaving 14 bases between the germline ends. The CDR3 has 17 amino acids. Here the CDR3 reads CASSPLGQPSGANVLTF. The CDR3 DNA reads as TGTGCCAGCAGCCCTCTCGGACAGCCCTCTGGGGCCAACGTCCTGACTTTC.

V and J are TRBV14 and TRBJ1-2; D is unclear. CDR3 length equals 15 residues. Per germline, CDR1 SGHDN and CDR2 FVKESK. The V gene lost 4 bases and the J gene lost 2 bases, with 14 bases spanning the gap. The CDR3 is CASSPMETTNYGYTF. DNA of the CDR3: TGTGCCAGCAGCCCCATGGAGACCACGAACTATGGCTACACCTTC.

The sample holds one count of this clone. The junction departs from germline at one end; a sequencing error may be responsible. Other DNA sequences in the sample encode the same CDR3. This chain connects TRBV5-5 to TRBJ1-2; D not certain. CDR1 and CDR2 (germline): SGHKS, YYEKEE (reference sequence). CDR3 length equals 16 residues. The CDR3 region has the DNA TGCGCCAGCAGCCAAGATCCCGTCGAACTCGACTATGGCTACACCTTC. Protein sequence: CASSQDPVELDYGYTF.

This clone showed up just a few times. V gene TRBV9 combines with J gene TRBJ2-1; 13 bases align to TRBD2. CDR1 SGDLS and CDR2 YYNGEE come from the germline V gene. The CDR3 runs 15 residues. With V trimmed by 5 bases and J by 7 bases, 6 bases remained unmatched. The CDR3 DNA reads TGTGCCAGCAGTGAGGGGGGACTAGCGGGGAATGAGCAGTTCTTC. Translated, it gives CASSEGGLAGNEQFF. The entire variable domain, with the rest obtained from reference TRBV9 and TRBJ2-1, is as follows: DSGVTQTPKHLITATGQRVTLRCSPRSGDLSVYWYQQSLDQGLQFLIQYYNGEERAKGNILERFSAQQFPDLHSELNLSSLELGDSALYFCASSEGGLAGNEQFFGPGTRLTVL.

CDR3 sequence (DNA): TGCGCCAGCAGCCAGGTCGGGATGAACACTGAAGCTTTCTTT. Residues: CASSQVGMNTEAFF. The rearrangement links TRBV4-1 to TRBJ1-1, with unresolved D. The CDR3 runs 14 residues. The germline gives CDR1 MGHRA, CDR2 YSYEKL. V was shortened by 3 bases and J by 0 bases, with 8 bases between the two germline ends.

Only one count was recorded for this clone. The chain recombines TRBV11-2 with TRBJ2-5, with 7 bases that match TRBD1. The DNA end is a closer match to TRBJ2-7, so the J assignment may be wrong. The CDR3 loop spans 14 amino acids. Germline loops: CDR1 SGHAT, CDR2 FQNNGV. CDR3 loop: CASSLGQGVAEQYF. DNA for the CDR3: TGTGCCAGCAGCTTGGGCCAGGGGGTAGCCGAGCAGTACTTC.